The source of this T cell receptor beta chain is a study of blood T cell repertoires in COVID-19. Study-wide background: Material from acute and convalescent COVID-19 was sourced from the United States, Italy and Spain.

Per the germline V gene, CDR1 is LNHNV and CDR2 is YYDKDF (reference sequence). Trimming took 0 bases from V and 7 from J; bases not matched to a gene: 4. The CDR3 is made up of 15 amino acids. Profiled with immunoSEQ multiplex PCR; TCRdb holds only in-frame clones, not every one. This sample has approximately 300,000 clones, with under 95% found just once. The sequenced material came from PBMCs or T cells enriched from blood (not recorded which). This sequence joins TRBV15 and TRBJ1-5; 9 bases fit TRBD1. This receptor was obtained from a man in his sixties who had recovered from COVID-19. The CDR3 DNA follows: TGTGCCACCAGCAGAGAAGACAGGGGGGGGCAGCCCCAGCATTTT. Residues: CATSREDRGGQPQHF. Full variable domain (rest looked up from reference TRBV15 and TRBJ1-5): DAMVIQNPRYQVTQFGKPVTLSCSQTLNHNVMYWYQQKSSQAPKLLFHYYDKDFNNEADTPDNFQSRRPNTSFCFLDIRSPGLGDTAMYLCATSREDRGGQPQHFGDGTRLSIL.